These 22 T cell receptor beta chains share one sample of origin, sequenced in a study of T cells in Graves' hyperthyroidism and ophthalmopathy (dated by TCRdb to about 2019). Preparation of the library involved multiplex PCR. Sequencing instrument: Illumina HiSeq 2000. The TCR beta CDR3 regions were amplified from the RNA transcripts. The TCR CDR3 was subjected to a first round of RT-PCR using the HTBI primer set and the Qiagen OneStep RT-PCR kit. TCRdb reprocessed the public reads (quality trimming at Q25 with fastp, clone calling with MiXCR) and kept in-frame beta chains. Merged by CDR3 protein, the rows form single entries marked with the most common genes and DNA. The sample contains some 760,000 distinct CDR3 sequences, around 13% of them found a single time. The ten largest clones capture approximately 10% of the sample. Sequenced input: blood. These receptors all come from a woman between 18 and 29 years old with Graves' hyperthyroidism.

At least ten counts were recorded for this clonotype. The gene calls are TRBV20-1 and TRBJ2-7, with no clear D. The CDR3 loop spans 13 amino acids. The V end was cut by 0 bases, the J end by 4 bases, with 10 bases between. Looked up from germline, CDR1 is DFQATT and CDR2 is SNEGSKA (reference sequence). The CDR3 nucleotides are TGCAGTGCTAGAGATCCGAATTCGTACGAGCAGTACTTC. This gives the protein CSARDPNSYEQYF.

This clonotype has at least ten counts. The J gene is TRBJ1-5, the V gene TRBV6-1; TRBD1 aligns across 9 bases. Trimming took 5 bases from V and 4 from J; bases not matched to a gene: 6. Germline V CDR1 and CDR2: MNHNS, SASEGT. The CDR3 runs 15 residues. CDR3 residues: CASSSSGTGNQPQHF. CDR3 bases: TGTGCCAGCAGTTCTTCAGGGACAGGGAATCAGCCCCAGCATTTT.

This clonotype was counted between two and nine times. The rearrangement uses TRBV5-1 and TRBJ2-1; D may match TRBD1 or TRBD2 (6 bases each). This CDR3 is built from 17 residues. CDR1 is SGHRS, CDR2 YFSETQ, per germline. The V and J ends lost 1 base and 4 bases respectively, with 18 bases between them. The CDR3 is CASSLMGGGGAYNEQFF. The CDR3 DNA reads as TGCGCCAGCAGCTTGATGGGGGGCGGCGGAGCTTACAATGAGCAGTTCTTC.

Of note for this clonotype: Sequence at one end of the junction differs from germline and may be a read error. V usage is TRBV7-9 and J usage is TRBJ2-2; D gene ambiguous. The CDR3 is made up of 16 amino acids. The germline CDR1 and CDR2 sequences are SEHNR and FQNEAQ (reference sequence). CDR3 residues: CVSSRMLELRTGELFF. The CDR3 DNA reads TGTGTCAGCAGCCGCATGTTAGAGCTTCGCACCGGGGAGCTGTTTTTT. Using reference TRBV7-9 and TRBJ2-2 for the parts outside the CDR3, the full variable domain is DTGVSQNPRHKITKRGQNVTFRCDPISEHNRLYWYRQTLGQGPEFLTYFQNEAQLEKSRLLSDRFSAERPKGSFSTLEIQRTEQGDSAMYLCVSSRMLELRTGELFFGEGSRLTVL.

This clonotype was observed many times. This chain links TRBV11-2 with TRBJ1-2, with D perhaps matching TRBD1 (5 bases). CDR1 SGHAT and CDR2 FQNNGV come from the germline V gene. V lost 3 bases, J lost 6 bases, and 17 bases lay in between. This CDR3 comprises 15 residues. CDR3 nucleotide sequence: TGTGCCAGCAGCTTCGATCCGGGACGAGGACATGGCTACACCTTC. Protein: CASSFDPGRGHGYTF.

In this sample, this clonotype turned up many times. This chain links TRBV5-1 with TRBJ2-7; the D gene is possibly TRBD1 (5 bases). The CDR3 runs to 13 residues. V lost 5 bases and J lost 4, with 13 bases in between. Germline V gene lookup returns CDR1 SGHRS and CDR2 YFSETQ. This CDR3 is CASRFDSRYEQYF. The CDR3 bases are TGCGCCAGCAGATTTGACAGCCGGTACGAGCAGTACTTC.

For this clonotype: This may be a read error: a much more frequent sequence differs by one nucleotide. The genes are TRBV30 and TRBJ2-3; D may be TRBD1 (5 bases). The CDR3 is 12 amino acids. The germline V gene encodes CDR1 GTSNPN and CDR2 SVGIG (reference sequence). Trimming left V 8 bases short and J 4 bases short, with 13 bases between. CDR3 sequence: CARSRDADTQYF. The CDR3 nucleotides are TGTGCCAGATCCAGGGATGCAGATACGCAGTATTTT.

In the case of this clonotype: A much larger clone lies one base from this, so it may be a read error. The CDR3 bases are TGCAGTGCCTTCCGACAGTTATCCAGGGAGACCCAGTACTTC. Translated, it gives CSAFRQLSRETQYF. V usage is TRBV20-1 and J usage is TRBJ2-5, with a possible D match to TRBD1 (5 bases). Germline CDR1 reads DFQATT; CDR2 reads SNEGSKA (reference sequence). V was shortened by 6 bases and J by 5 bases, with 19 bases between the two germline ends. There are 14 residues in the CDR3.

This clonotype has just a few counts. The chain is built from TRBV4-3 and TRBJ2-1; 8 bases line up with TRBD2. J gave up 6 bases and V 0 bases, and 19 bases lay outside the gene matches. In germline, CDR1 is LGHNA, CDR2 YSLEER. The CDR3 has 20 residues. This chain's CDR3 is CASSQDLVGTRVFGANEQFF. The CDR3 nucleotides read TGCGCCAGCAGCCAAGATTTGGTTGGGACTAGAGTTTTCGGGGCCAATGAGCAGTTCTTC.

This sequence joins TRBV4-1 and TRBJ1-1, with D unresolved. The germline V gene has CDR1 MGHRA and CDR2 YSYEKL. The V end was cut by 0 bases, the J end by 1 base, with 9 bases between. CDR3 size: 15 residues. DNA of the CDR3: TGCGCCAGCAGCCAAGATGAAGGGAGGAACACTGAAGCTTTCTTT. Its translation: CASSQDEGRNTEAFF.

This clonotype was detected ten times or more. This chain links TRBV7-3 with TRBJ2-2; possibly TRBD1 for D (5 bases). With 1 base removed from V and 5 bases from J, the gap between germline ends came to 14 bases. CDR3 length: 16 amino acids. The germline gives CDR1 SGHTA, CDR2 FQGTGA. CDR3 protein: CASSLSFRGKTGELFF. For the CDR3, the DNA is TGTGCCAGCAGCTTAAGTTTTAGGGGAAAGACCGGGGAGCTGTTTTTT.

V gene TRBV7-8 combines with J gene TRBJ1-5; D is ambiguous. The CDR3 runs to 15 residues. V lost 1 base and J lost 3, with 10 bases in between. Per the germline V gene, CDR1 is SGHVS and CDR2 is FQNEAQ. The CDR3 nucleotides are TGTGCCAGCAGCTTAGGGGTCCGGTTCAATCAGCCCCAGCATTTT. As protein: CASSLGVRFNQPQHF.

This clonotype was found many times. This rearrangement joins TRBV30 to TRBJ2-7; D possibly corresponds to TRBD1 (5 bases). The CDR3 loop spans 14 amino acids. V lost 7 bases and J 6 bases, leaving 22 bases between the germline ends. The germline gives CDR1 GTSNPN, CDR2 SVGIG (reference sequence). The CDR3 coding sequence is TGTGCCTCATCCTACGACAGAAATCGTGGCGAGCAGTACTTC. Its translation is CASSYDRNRGEQYF.

This clonotype was seen ten or more times. V is TRBV27 and J is TRBJ2-7; D may be TRBD1 (6 bases). CDR3 length: 16 residues. Per germline, CDR1 MNHEY and CDR2 SMNVEV (reference sequence). V was trimmed by 4 bases and J by 1 base, leaving 17 bases between them. As DNA, the CDR3 is TGTGCCAGCAGTTCACCACTCAGGGGCCGGTCCTACGAGCAGTACTTC. Translated: CASSSPLRGRSYEQYF.

This clonotype was detected a few times. The CDR3 protein is CAAGLLTGELFF. In DNA, the CDR3 is TGTGCCGCCGGACTCCTAACCGGGGAGCTGTTTTTT. The chain couples TRBV7-2 to TRBJ2-2; possible D gene TRBD2, 5 bases. Trimming removed 11 bases from V and 5 bases from J, with 12 bases in between. Germline V gene lookup returns CDR1 SGHTA and CDR2 FQGNSA. The length of the CDR3 is 12 residues.

This clonotype showed up many times. The chain combines TRBV7-9 with TRBJ1-1; D unclear. Germline V gives CDR1 SEHNR, CDR2 FQNEAQ (reference sequence). There are 13 residues in the CDR3. V lost 5 bases to trimming and J lost 7 bases, with 14 bases between them. The CDR3 DNA is TGTGCCAGCAGCCCCGCTTGGTGGAGTGAAGCTTTCTTT. Amino acid sequence: CASSPAWWSEAFF.

A few counts support this clonotype. The V gene is TRBV4-1, the J gene TRBJ1-2; D gene uncertain. V was clipped by 1 base and J by 1 base, with 13 bases between them. This CDR3 contains 16 residues. Germline V gene sequence: CDR1 MGHRA, CDR2 YSYEKL. The CDR3 DNA sequence: TGCGCCAGCAGCCAAGGAAGAGGCAGTTTTAACTATGGCTACACCTTC. This translates into CASSQGRGSFNYGYTF.

The V and J genes are TRBV27 and TRBJ2-1; TRBD1 is a possible D gene (5 bases). Per germline, CDR1 MNHEY and CDR2 SMNVEV (reference sequence). The CDR3 has 13 amino acids. V lost 6 bases, J lost 10 bases, and 16 bases lay in between. The DNA of the CDR3 is TGTGCCAGCAGACGCCAGGGCACCGGGGAGCAGTTCTTC. This translates into CASRRQGTGEQFF.

V gene TRBV29-1 combines with J gene TRBJ2-4; TRBD1 matches at 9 bases. Germline CDR1 SQVTM, CDR2 ANQGSEA. This CDR3 region has 12 residues. CDR3 nucleotides: TGCAGTGGGACAGGGTTGGAAAACATTCAGTACTTC. Protein sequence: CSGTGLENIQYF.

This clonotype was found a few times. The chain uses TRBV20-1 and TRBJ1-6; 7 bases match TRBD1. The CDR3 loop spans 13 amino acids. Germline-derived CDR1 and CDR2 are DFQATT and SNEGSKA (reference sequence). V was pared by 7 bases and J by 7 bases, with 7 bases of the junction left unmatched. CDR3 amino acids: CSGRGTENSPLHF. CDR3 coding DNA: TGCAGTGGGAGAGGGACAGAAAATTCACCCCTCCACTTT.

The chain uses TRBV6-2 or TRBV6-3 and TRBJ1-4; D is possibly TRBD1 (5 bases). Germline loops: CDR1 MNHEY, CDR2 SVGEGT. Between the trimmed V and J ends, which lost 6 bases and 11 bases, there was a span of 10 bases. The CDR3 length is 11 residues. The CDR3 is CASSRQLKLFF. CDR3 nucleotides: TGTGCCAGCAGCAGACAGCTTAAACTGTTTTTT.

The V gene is TRBV7-9, the J gene TRBJ1-1; the D gene is possibly TRBD1 (5 bases). CDR3 length: 12 residues. In germline, CDR1 is SEHNR, CDR2 FQNEAQ (reference sequence). With 8 bases removed from V and 4 bases from J, the gap between germline ends came to 11 bases. DNA of the CDR3: TGTGCCAGCGGGGCAGGGCGCACTGAAGCTTTCTTT. This sequence encodes CASGAGRTEAFF.